One sample yielded the 17 T cell receptor beta chains listed below, sequenced in a study of T cell repertoires in cytomegalovirus infection. Using its own MiXCR run on the reads, TCRdb lists one record per CDR3 protein. The table records 230,000 or so distinct CDR3 sequences, more than 15% of them present only once. The sample consisted of CD8+ T cells from PBMCs. These receptors all stem from a human donor in good health (CMV status not recorded). Some clones in this sample may be carry-over from other donors' samples.

V is TRBV7-9 and J is TRBJ2-5, with unresolved D. From germline, CDR1 is SEHNR and CDR2 FQNEAQ (reference sequence). The CDR3 covers 14 residues. The V end was cut by 1 base, the J end by 1 base, with 7 bases between. The CDR3 DNA reads as TGTGCCAGCAGCTTAGTCTACAGCCAAGAGACCCAGTACTTC. Residues: CASSLVYSQETQYF.

Many counts were recorded for this clonotype. The chain carries TRBV7-8 and TRBJ2-5, with 11 bases identical to TRBD2. The V segment lost 1 base and the J segment 7 bases; nucleotides outside the gene matches: 11. The germline gives CDR1 SGHVS, CDR2 FQNEAQ. The CDR3 has 17 amino acids. CDR3 in DNA: TGTGCCAGCAGCTTAGACATGGCAGGACTAGCGGGTGGGACCCAGTACTTC. Translated, it gives CASSLDMAGLAGGTQYF.

The chain has TRBV27 and TRBJ1-2; 9 bases are a match to TRBD1. Per the germline V gene, CDR1 is MNHEY and CDR2 is SMNVEV (reference sequence). The CDR3 is 14 amino acids. With 7 bases clipped from V and 2 bases from J, the junction kept 5 bases outside the gene matches. The CDR3 loop is CASITGGANYGYTF. The CDR3 region has the DNA TGTGCCAGCATAACAGGGGGCGCGAACTATGGCTACACCTTC.

This clonotype has a count of ten or more. The V gene is TRBV7-2, the J gene TRBJ2-1; D remains ambiguous. There are 12 residues in the CDR3. Between the trimmed V and J ends, which lost 5 bases and 7 bases, there was a span of 9 bases. Germline V lookup: CDR1 SGHTA, CDR2 FQGNSA. Here the CDR3 DNA reads TGTGCCAGCAGCCTGCGTATAAATGAGCAGTTCTTC. As protein: CASSLRINEQFF.

This clonotype was observed a handful of times. The genes are TRBV29-1 and TRBJ2-7; 9 positions match TRBD1. Germline CDR1 and CDR2: SQVTM and ANQGSEA. The CDR3 length is 15 residues. Trimming took 4 bases from V and 2 from J; bases not matched to a gene: 9. CDR3: CSVGGTGNGAYEQYF. The CDR3 region has the DNA TGCAGCGTTGGGGGGACAGGGAATGGGGCCTACGAGCAGTACTTC.

By sample fraction, this clonotype is medium-sized (0.01 to 0.1%). Written as DNA, the CDR3 is TGTGCCAGCAGCTTATTTTTGGAAGAGCTGTTTTTT. It encodes CASSLFLEELFF. V is TRBV7-2 and J is TRBJ2-2, with no clear D. The CDR3 spans 12 residues. Germline V gene data show CDR1 as SGHTA and CDR2 as FQGNSA. V was trimmed by 2 bases and J by 11 bases, leaving 9 bases between them.

This clonotype appeared many times. The chain combines TRBV6-2 or TRBV6-3 with TRBJ2-7, with D tentatively TRBD2 (7 bases). CDR3 size: 13 residues. V was cut by 6 bases and J by 6 bases, with 15 bases left in between. Germline V gives CDR1 MNHEY, CDR2 SVGEGT. The DNA of the CDR3 is TGTGCCAGCAGCCCGGGGGGCTCATTCGAGCAGTACTTC. Protein sequence: CASSPGGSFEQYF.

The chain is built from TRBV10-3 and TRBJ2-3, with 12 bases fitting TRBD2. The germline gives CDR1 ENHRY, CDR2 SYGVKD. The CDR3 runs 16 residues. V was pared by 4 bases and J by 2 bases, with 4 bases of the junction left unmatched. The CDR3 DNA reads as TGTGCCATCAGTGGGGGACTAGCGGGTGCCACAGATACGCAGTATTTT. As protein: CAISGGLAGATDTQYF.

The sample holds many counts of this clonotype. This chain joins TRBV12-3 or TRBV12-4 and TRBJ1-2; D is perhaps TRBD1 (6 bases). The CDR3 length is 14 residues. Trimming took off 4 bases at V and 4 bases at J, with 13 bases between the two ends. The CDR3 protein is CASSSSGVGYGYTF. The CDR3 DNA is TGTGCCAGCAGTTCCTCAGGGGTCGGCTATGGCTACACCTTC.

This clonotype appeared many times. V gene TRBV7-3 combines with J gene TRBJ2-3; 10 bases fit TRBD2. CDR1 is SGHTA, CDR2 FQGTGA, per germline. Trimming at V came to 4 bases and at J to 5 bases, leaving 6 bases not matched to a gene. This CDR3 spans 15 amino acids. CDR3 sequence reads: CASSSSGTSEDTQYF. In DNA, the CDR3 is TGTGCCAGCAGCTCCTCCGGGACTAGCGAAGATACGCAGTATTTT.

This clonotype was recorded a few times. The V call is TRBV29-1, the J call TRBJ2-4; TRBD2 agrees at 7 bases. V dropped 4 bases and J dropped 8; count of bases not matched to a gene: 2. This CDR3 spans 11 amino acids. The germline gives CDR1 SQVTM, CDR2 ANQGSEA. CDR3 region: CSVVRGDIQYF. The CDR3 coding sequence is TGCAGCGTTGTTCGGGGGGACATTCAGTACTTC.

This clonotype appeared a few times. The chain links TRBV5-1 to TRBJ2-3; D is undetermined. Germline V gene lookup returns CDR1 SGHRS and CDR2 YFSETQ. The CDR3 is made up of 16 amino acids. Trimming removed 3 bases at V and 2 bases at J, with 16 bases between. CDR3 DNA: TGCGCCAGCAGCTCAAAGGGCCGGTCAAACACAGATACGCAGTATTTT. Translation gives CASSSKGRSNTDTQYF.

This clonotype turned up a few times. The rearrangement joins TRBV4-1 to TRBJ2-5; no firm D call. This CDR3 region has 14 residues. Trimming left V 5 bases short and J 2 bases short, with 12 bases between. The germline CDR1 and CDR2 sequences are MGHRA and YSYEKL. The CDR3 DNA follows: TGCGCCAGCAGCGAAATGGCAGGACAAGAGACCCAGTACTTC. It codes for CASSEMAGQETQYF.

This clonotype turned up a few times. A read error may produce the germline difference seen at one junction end. The chain carries TRBV5-5 and TRBJ1-6; the D gene is possibly TRBD1 (5 bases). This CDR3 is built from 15 residues. Per the germline V gene, CDR1 is SGHKS and CDR2 is YYEKEE (reference sequence). The CDR3 nucleotides are TGTGCCAGCAGCATCGCCGGGACGCGGAATTCGCCCCTCCACTTT. It is translated as CASSIAGTRNSPLHF.

The V call is TRBV7-6, the J call TRBJ1-5; D unclear. The V end lost 2 bases, the J end lost 7 bases, and 6 bases lay between the germline ends. CDR1 is SGHVS, CDR2 FNYEAQ, per germline. CDR3 length equals 12 residues. DNA of the CDR3: TGTGCCAGCAGCTTATTCCGGCAGCCCCAGCATTTT. Protein sequence: CASSLFRQPQHF.

The rearrangement links TRBV7-9 to TRBJ1-4, with 7 positions matching TRBD1. Germline V gene sequence: CDR1 SEHNR, CDR2 FQNEAQ (reference sequence). The ends lost 5 bases at V and 4 bases at J; junction bases unmatched: 7. This CDR3 spans 15 amino acids. As DNA, the CDR3 is TGTGCCAGCAGCGCTCCGACAGGGATTAATGAAAAACTGTTTTTT. This sequence encodes CASSAPTGINEKLFF.

The count of this clonotype is one. The chain links TRBV29-1 to TRBJ1-2; D is undetermined. Germline loops: CDR1 SQVTM, CDR2 ANQGSEA. Trimming left V 2 bases short and J 7 bases short, with 20 bases between. The CDR3 loop spans 15 amino acids. This CDR3 is CSVEHTSPLLGGYTF. The CDR3 DNA is TGCAGCGTTGAACATACCTCCCCCTTGCTCGGTGGCTACACCTTC.